This section outlines one T cell receptor (beta chain) sequence together with its context. The antigen remains undetermined. Through a sample-barcoded 5' primer and a J-beta primer mix, a second PCR was run for about 6 to 11 cycles. Template switching added a 12-random-nucleotide identifier to every cDNA molecule. TCRdb independently ran MiXCR on the 5' RACE reads; one entry per CDR3 protein. In the table there are some 790,000 distinct CDR3 sequences, about 28% of which are singletons. The ends lost 6 bases at V and 7 bases at J; junction bases unmatched: 5. The CDR3 loop spans 14 amino acids. The V gene's germline CDR1 is SEHNR and CDR2 FQNEAQ (reference sequence). These data originate in a study of blood T cells in healthy people across ages. Study in general: Capturing about one barcoded beta molecule per two T cells was achieved by template switching.

Aged roughly 6 to 95, donors were systemically healthy Caucasians from Russia. Study-wide findings and caveats: Both higher diversity and more naive CD4+ cells marked long-lived donors when set against aged donors.

J is TRBJ1-6 and V is TRBV7-9; 8 bases are shared with TRBD1. The sequence came from an elderly woman in good health. Sequencing used blood. The CDR3 nucleotides are TGTGCCAGCAGGTTGACAGGGGCGAATTCACCCCTCCACTTT. Protein: CASRLTGANSPLHF. Using reference TRBV7-9 and TRBJ1-6 for the parts outside the CDR3, the full variable domain is DTGVSQNPRHKITKRGQNVTFRCDPISEHNRLYWYRQTLGQGPEFLTYFQNEAQLEKSRLLSDRFSAERPKGSFSTLEIQRTEQGDSAMYLCASRLTGANSPLHFGNGTRLTVT.